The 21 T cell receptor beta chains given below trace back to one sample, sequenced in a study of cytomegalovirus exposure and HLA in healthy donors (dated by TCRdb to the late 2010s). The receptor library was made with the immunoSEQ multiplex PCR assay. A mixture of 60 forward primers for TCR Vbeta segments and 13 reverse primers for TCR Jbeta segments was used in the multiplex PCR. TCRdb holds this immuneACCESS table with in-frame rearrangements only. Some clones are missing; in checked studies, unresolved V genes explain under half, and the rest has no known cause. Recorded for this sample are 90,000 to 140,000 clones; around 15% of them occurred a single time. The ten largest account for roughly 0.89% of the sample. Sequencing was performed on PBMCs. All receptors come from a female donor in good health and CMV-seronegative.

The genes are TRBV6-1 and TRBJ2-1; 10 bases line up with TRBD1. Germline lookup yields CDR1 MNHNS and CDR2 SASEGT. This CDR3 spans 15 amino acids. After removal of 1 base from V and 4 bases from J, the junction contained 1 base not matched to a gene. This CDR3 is CASSEEGQGYNEQFF. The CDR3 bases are TGTGCCAGCAGTGAAGAGGGACAGGGGTACAATGAGCAGTTCTTC.

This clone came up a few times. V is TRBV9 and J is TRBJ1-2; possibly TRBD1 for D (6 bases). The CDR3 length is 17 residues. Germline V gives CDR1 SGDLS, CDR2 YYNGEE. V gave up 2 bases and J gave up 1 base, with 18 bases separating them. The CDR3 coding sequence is TGTGCCAGCAGCGTTGGGCCGGGGACACAACTTAACTATGGCTACACCTTC. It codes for CASSVGPGTQLNYGYTF. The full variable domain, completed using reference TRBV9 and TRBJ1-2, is DSGVTQTPKHLITATGQRVTLRCSPRSGDLSVYWYQQSLDQGLQFLIQYYNGEERAKGNILERFSAQQFPDLHSELNLSSLELGDSALYFCASSVGPGTQLNYGYTFGSGTRLTVV.

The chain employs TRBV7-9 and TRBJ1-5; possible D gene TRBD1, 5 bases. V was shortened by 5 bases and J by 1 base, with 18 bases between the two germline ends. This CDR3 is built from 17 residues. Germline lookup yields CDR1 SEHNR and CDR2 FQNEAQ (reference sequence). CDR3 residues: CASSPSRAGLSNQPQHF. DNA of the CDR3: TGTGCCAGCAGCCCCTCCCGGGCAGGGCTCAGCAATCAGCCCCAGCATTTT.

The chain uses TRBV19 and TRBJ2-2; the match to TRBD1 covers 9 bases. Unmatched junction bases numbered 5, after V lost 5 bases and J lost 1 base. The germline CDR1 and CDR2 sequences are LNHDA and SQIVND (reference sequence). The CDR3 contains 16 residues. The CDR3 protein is CASSPQGQGNTGELFF. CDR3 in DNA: TGTGCCAGTAGTCCCCAGGGACAGGGGAACACCGGGGAGCTGTTTTTT.

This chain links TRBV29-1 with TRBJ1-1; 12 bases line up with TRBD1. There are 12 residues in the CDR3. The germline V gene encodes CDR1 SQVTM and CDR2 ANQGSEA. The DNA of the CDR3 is TGCCAGGGACAGGGGGCGAACACTGAAGCTTTCTTT. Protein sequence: CQGQGANTEAFF.

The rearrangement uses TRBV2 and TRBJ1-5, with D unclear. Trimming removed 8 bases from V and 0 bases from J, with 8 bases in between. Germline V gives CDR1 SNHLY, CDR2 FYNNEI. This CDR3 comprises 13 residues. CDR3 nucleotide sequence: TGTGCCAGCGATATCTATAGCAATCAGCCCCAGCATTTT. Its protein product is CASDIYSNQPQHF.

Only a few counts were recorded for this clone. In nucleotides, the CDR3 is TGTGCCAGCAGTTTAAGCGTAGCGGGCACCGGGGAGCTGTTTTTT. Protein sequence: CASSLSVAGTGELFF. The V and J genes are TRBV27 and TRBJ2-2, with 7 nucleotides matching TRBD2. V lost 2 bases and J lost 4; bases outside the gene matches: 4. Germline CDR1 and CDR2: MNHEY and SMNVEV (reference sequence). The CDR3 runs to 15 residues.

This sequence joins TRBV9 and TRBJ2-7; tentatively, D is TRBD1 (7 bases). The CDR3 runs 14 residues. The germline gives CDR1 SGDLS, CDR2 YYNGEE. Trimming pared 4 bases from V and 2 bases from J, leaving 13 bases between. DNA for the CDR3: TGTGCCAGCAGCAGGGGCGGGACAGCCTACGAGCAGTACTTC. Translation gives CASSRGGTAYEQYF.

The CDR3 DNA is TGTGCCAGCAGCCCTCAGTTTGGGCTTGCGCAAGAGACCCAGTACTTC. Protein product: CASSPQFGLAQETQYF. V and J are TRBV14 and TRBJ2-5; D gene ambiguous. This CDR3 has 16 amino acids. Germline V gene lookup returns CDR1 SGHDN and CDR2 FVKESK. V shed 4 bases and J shed 2 bases, with 17 bases lying between them.

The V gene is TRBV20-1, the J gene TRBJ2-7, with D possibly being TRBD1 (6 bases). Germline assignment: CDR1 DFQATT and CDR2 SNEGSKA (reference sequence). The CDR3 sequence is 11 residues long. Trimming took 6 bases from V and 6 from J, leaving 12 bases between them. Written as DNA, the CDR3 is TGCAGTGCCCACACAGGGTTCGAGCAGTACTTC. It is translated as CSAHTGFEQYF.

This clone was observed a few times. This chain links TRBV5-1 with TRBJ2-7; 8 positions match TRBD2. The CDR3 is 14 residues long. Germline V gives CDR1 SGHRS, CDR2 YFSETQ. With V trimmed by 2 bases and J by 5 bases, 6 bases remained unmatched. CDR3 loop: CASSLYKAGDEQYF. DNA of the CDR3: TGCGCCAGCAGCTTATATAAAGCGGGGGACGAGCAGTACTTC.

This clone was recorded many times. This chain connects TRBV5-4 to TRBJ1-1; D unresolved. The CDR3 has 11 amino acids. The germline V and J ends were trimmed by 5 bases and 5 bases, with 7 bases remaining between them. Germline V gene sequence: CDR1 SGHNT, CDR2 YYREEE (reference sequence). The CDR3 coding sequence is TGTGCCAGCAGGCCAGATACTGAAGCTTTCTTT. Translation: CASRPDTEAFF.

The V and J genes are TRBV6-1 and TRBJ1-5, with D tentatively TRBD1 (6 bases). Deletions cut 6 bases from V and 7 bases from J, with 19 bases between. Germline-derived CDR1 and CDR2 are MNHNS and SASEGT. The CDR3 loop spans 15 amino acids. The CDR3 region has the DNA TGTGCCAGCAGCGGGGGGGGGCTGGCCGGGCAGCCCCAGCATTTT. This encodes CASSGGGLAGQPQHF.

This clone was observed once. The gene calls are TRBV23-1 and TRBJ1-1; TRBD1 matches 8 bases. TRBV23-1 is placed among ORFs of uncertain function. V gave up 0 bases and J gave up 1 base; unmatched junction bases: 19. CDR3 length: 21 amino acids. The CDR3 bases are TGCGCCAGCAGTCAATCGTGGAAAACGTGGTCAAACAGGGGGGCGAACACTGAAGCTTTCTTT. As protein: CASSQSWKTWSNRGANTEAFF.

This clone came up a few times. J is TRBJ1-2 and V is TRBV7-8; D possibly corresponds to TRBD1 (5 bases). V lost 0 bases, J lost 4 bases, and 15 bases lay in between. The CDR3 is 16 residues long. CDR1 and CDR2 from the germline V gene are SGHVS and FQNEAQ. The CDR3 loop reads CASSLAPQGTAYGYTF. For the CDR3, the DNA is TGTGCCAGCAGCTTAGCCCCCCAAGGGACTGCCTATGGCTACACCTTC.

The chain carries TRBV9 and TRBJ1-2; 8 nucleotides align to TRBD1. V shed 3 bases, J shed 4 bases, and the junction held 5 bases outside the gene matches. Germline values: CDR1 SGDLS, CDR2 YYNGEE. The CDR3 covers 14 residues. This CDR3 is CASSEQGAPYGYTF. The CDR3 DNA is TGTGCCAGCAGCGAGCAGGGGGCTCCCTATGGCTACACCTTC.

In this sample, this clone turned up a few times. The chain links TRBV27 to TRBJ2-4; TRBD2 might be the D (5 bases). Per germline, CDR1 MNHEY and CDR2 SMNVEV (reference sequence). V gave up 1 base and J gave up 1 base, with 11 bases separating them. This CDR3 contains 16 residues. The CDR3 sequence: CASSLFGESAKNIQYF. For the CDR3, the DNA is TGTGCCAGCAGTTTATTCGGGGAGAGCGCCAAAAACATTCAGTACTTC.

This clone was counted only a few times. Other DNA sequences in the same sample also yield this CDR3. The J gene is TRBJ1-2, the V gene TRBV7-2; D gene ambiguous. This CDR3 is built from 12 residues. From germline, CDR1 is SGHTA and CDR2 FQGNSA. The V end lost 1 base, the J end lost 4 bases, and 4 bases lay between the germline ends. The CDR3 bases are TGTGCCAGCAGCTTAGGGGCCTATGGCTACACCTTC. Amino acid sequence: CASSLGAYGYTF. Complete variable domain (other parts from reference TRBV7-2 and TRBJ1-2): GAGVSQSPSNKVTEKGKDVELRCDPISGHTALYWYRQSLGQGLEFLIYFQGNSAPDKSGLPSDRFSAERTGGSVSTLTIQRTQQEDSAVYLCASSLGAYGYTFGSGTRLTVV.

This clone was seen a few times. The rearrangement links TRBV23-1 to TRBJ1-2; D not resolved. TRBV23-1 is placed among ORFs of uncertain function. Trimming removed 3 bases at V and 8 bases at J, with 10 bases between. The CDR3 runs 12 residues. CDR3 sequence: CASSQGGRGYTF. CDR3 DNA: TGCGCCAGCAGTCAGGGAGGTCGAGGCTACACCTTC.

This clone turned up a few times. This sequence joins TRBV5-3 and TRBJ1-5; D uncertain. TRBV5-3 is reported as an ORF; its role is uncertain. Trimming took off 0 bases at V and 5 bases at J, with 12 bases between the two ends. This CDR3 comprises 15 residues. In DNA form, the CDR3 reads TGTGCCAGAAGCTTGGGACATAGAATCCATCAGCCCCAGCATTTT. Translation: CARSLGHRIHQPQHF.

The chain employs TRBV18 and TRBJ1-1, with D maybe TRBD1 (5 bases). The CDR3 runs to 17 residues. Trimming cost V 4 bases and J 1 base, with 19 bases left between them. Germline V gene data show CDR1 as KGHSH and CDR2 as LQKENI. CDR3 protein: CASSQGLLGGENTEAFF. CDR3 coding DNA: TGTGCCAGCTCACAGGGCCTTTTGGGAGGGGAGAACACTGAAGCTTTCTTT. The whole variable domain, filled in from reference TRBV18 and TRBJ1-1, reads NAGVMQNPRHLVRRRGQEARLRCSPMKGHSHVYWYRQLPEEGLKFMVYLQKENIIDESGMPKERFSAEFPKEGPSILRIQQVVRGDSAAYFCASSQGLLGGENTEAFFGQGTRLTVV.